This T cell receptor (beta chain) is drawn from a study of identical twins. Whole-study results and caveats: Conclusions were based on cross-sectional statistical analysis, without following the same donors. Beta out-of-frame sequences displayed a weaker excess of sharing between twins.

A universal primer site was incorporated via template switching, and the cDNA contained unique molecular identifiers. One entry per CDR3 protein, called by TCRdb with MiXCR from the 5' RACE reads. The sample includes approximately 550,000 distinct CDR3 sequences, approximately 20% of them seen just once. This clonotype has a handful of counts. Its antigen is unknown. The CDR3 has 13 residues. Trimming left V 1 base short and J 11 bases short, with 12 bases between. The germline CDR1 and CDR2 sequences are LNHNV and YYDKDF (reference sequence). This sample also belongs to another study, concerning yellow fever vaccine responses in identical twins.

The sample consisted of CD4+ T cells sorted from blood. The TCR sequence derives from a woman younger than 30 in good health. The chain links TRBV15 to TRBJ1-5; possibly TRBD1 for D (5 bases). The DNA for the CDR3 is TGTGCCACCAGCAGAGTGGGGGTAGGGTCCCAGCATTTT. It encodes CATSRVGVGSQHF.